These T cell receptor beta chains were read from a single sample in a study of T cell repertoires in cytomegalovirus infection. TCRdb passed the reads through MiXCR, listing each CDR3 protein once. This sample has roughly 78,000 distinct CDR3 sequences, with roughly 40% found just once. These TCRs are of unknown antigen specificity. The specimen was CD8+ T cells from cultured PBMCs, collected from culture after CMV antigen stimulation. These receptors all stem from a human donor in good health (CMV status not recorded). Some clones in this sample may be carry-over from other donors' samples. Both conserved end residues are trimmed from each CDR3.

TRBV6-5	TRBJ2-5	ASSSGTRVRGTQY
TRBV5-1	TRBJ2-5	ASSLDGTAQETQY
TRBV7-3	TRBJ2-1	ASSPHKARSYNEQF
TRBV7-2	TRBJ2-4	ASSLKGSGIQY
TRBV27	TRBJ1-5	ASSFSGQPQH
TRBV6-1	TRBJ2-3	ASSEALTGSDTQY
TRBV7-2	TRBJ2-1	ASSLELAGGRNEQF
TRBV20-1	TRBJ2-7	SADIPGQGAEEQY
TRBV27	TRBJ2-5	ASSPLWDRGRKTQY
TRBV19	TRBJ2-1	ASRGRDSSYNEQF
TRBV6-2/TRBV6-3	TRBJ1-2	ASSPRPWEEPYGYT
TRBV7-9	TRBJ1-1	ASSLGGQTEAF
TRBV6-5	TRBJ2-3	ASSTVAGGLTDTQY
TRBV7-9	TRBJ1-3	ASSPGQGTGNTIY
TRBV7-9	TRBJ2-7	ASSLLGDRDPSGEQY
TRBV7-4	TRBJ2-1	ASSFVSIGIPSSYNEQF
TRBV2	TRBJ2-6	ASSEWPDRGKTSGANVLT
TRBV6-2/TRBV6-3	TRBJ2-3	ASSYSIEASLGTDTQY
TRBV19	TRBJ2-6	ASSWGTASGANVLT
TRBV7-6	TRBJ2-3	ASSAAWTSGEDTQY
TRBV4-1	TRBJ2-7	ASSPRGQALGADYYEQY
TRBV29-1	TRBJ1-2	SAKTGGNYGYT
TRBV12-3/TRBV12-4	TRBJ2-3	ASSPAGGDTQY
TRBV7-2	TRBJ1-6	ASSNSDRANSPLH
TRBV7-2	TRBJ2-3	ASSLTAGGPIRTDTQY
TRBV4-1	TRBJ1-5	ASSQGPASNQPQH
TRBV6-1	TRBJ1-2	ASSEGQGALNYGYT
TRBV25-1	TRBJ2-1	ASSEVVYGTQGYNEQF
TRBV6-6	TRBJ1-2	ASSLGLNYGYT
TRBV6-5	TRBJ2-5	ASSYEDREETQY
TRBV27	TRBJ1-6	ASAGGIQPNSPLH
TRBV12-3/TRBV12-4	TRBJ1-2	ASSLYEAGYT
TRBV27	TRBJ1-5	ASSFWGGQPQH
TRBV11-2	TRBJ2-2	ASSFITGAITGELF
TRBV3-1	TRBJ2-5	ASSHFLAGGRQETQY
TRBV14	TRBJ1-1	ASSQVDFWMNTEAF
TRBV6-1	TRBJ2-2	ASSEAGDAGELF
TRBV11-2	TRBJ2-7	ASSLGRVSYEQY
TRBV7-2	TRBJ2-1	ASSLVRLSVNEQF
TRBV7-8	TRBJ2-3	ASRVGWLSSTDTQY
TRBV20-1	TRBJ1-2	SARDEEPTGVGWGYT
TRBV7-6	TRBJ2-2	ATRSGGPNTGELF
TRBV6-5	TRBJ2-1	ASSYSIQGSYNEQF
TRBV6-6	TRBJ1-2	ASSYQTGDGYT
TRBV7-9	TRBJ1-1	ASSLPTPPRDTEAF
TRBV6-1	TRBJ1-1	ASRLRGTEAF
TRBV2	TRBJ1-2	ASTDGGNYGYT
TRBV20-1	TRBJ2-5	SARDLWQGQETQY
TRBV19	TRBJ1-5	ASSIFFVGTGGDPQH
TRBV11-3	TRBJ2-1	ASSLDGDRHSYNEQF
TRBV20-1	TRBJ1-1	SATDRDLSGAAVNTEAF
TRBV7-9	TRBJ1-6	ASSPVGSPLH
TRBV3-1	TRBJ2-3	ASSKSGQGTDTQY
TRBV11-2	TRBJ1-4	ASSLIGGGEKLF
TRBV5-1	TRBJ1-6	ASSPTGTYNSPLH
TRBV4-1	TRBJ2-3	ASSQEPSSGGSSTDTQY
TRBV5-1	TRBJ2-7	ASTPESSYEQY